The 30 T cell receptor beta chains listed next were all sequenced from one sample in a study of T cell repertoires in cytomegalovirus infection. These receptors' antigens are unknown. TCRdb reanalysed the reads using MiXCR and keeps one entry per CDR3 protein. The sample lists approximately 730,000 distinct CDR3 sequences, almost 30% occurring once. The sample consisted of cultured CD8+ T cells from PBMCs, taken from culture after CMV antigen stimulation. The receptors here all came from a human donor in good health (CMV status not recorded). Some clones in this sample may be carry-over from other donors' samples.

At least ten counts were recorded for this clonotype. The chain's CDR3 is CASSWETRVHF. For the CDR3, the DNA is TGTGCCAGCAGCTGGGAAACTCGGGTCCACTTT. The chain has TRBV5-8 and TRBJ1-6; no reliable D call. The germline CDR1 and CDR2 sequences are SGHTS and YDEGEE. The V end lost 3 bases, the J end lost 17 bases, and 12 bases lay between the germline ends. The CDR3 runs to 11 residues.

This chain connects TRBV3-1 to TRBJ1-4; maybe TRBD1 (6 bases). The germline V gene has CDR1 LGHDT and CDR2 YNNKEL (reference sequence). V lost 2 bases and J lost 11, with 18 bases in between. This CDR3 has 15 amino acids. CDR3: CASSQPRDTSGKLFF. CDR3 sequence (DNA): TGTGCCAGCAGCCAACCCCGGGACACCAGTGGGAAACTGTTTTTT.

V usage is TRBV10-3 and J usage is TRBJ2-7; a weak D match, TRBD2 (5 bases). The CDR3 extends over 14 amino acids. Trimming pared 1 base from V and 3 bases from J, leaving 10 bases between. Germline V lookup: CDR1 ENHRY, CDR2 SYGVKD. The CDR3 loop reads CAISELEGGYEQYF. CDR3 nucleotides: TGTGCCATCAGTGAGTTAGAAGGAGGCTACGAGCAGTACTTC.

The chain combines TRBV27 with TRBJ1-5; D gene ambiguous. CDR1 MNHEY and CDR2 SMNVEV come from the germline V gene (reference sequence). The V end lost 6 bases, the J end lost 1 base, and 16 bases lay between the germline ends. CDR3 length: 16 residues. The CDR3 DNA sequence: TGTGCCAGCAGCCCTGTACGAGGGAGAAGCAATCAGCCCCAGCATTTT. Protein: CASSPVRGRSNQPQHF.

This clonotype was detected many times. The genes are TRBV12-3 or TRBV12-4 and TRBJ2-5; D unclear. The CDR3 sequence is 12 residues long. V was clipped by 10 bases and J by 9 bases, with 18 bases between them. The CDR3 DNA is TGTGCCATCCCGGACGGCCGTGGGGCCCAGTACTTC. It is translated as CAIPDGRGAQYF.

The chain recombines TRBV15 with TRBJ2-4; 10 bases agree with TRBD1. After removal of 3 bases from V and 8 bases from J, the junction contained 10 bases not matched to a gene. This CDR3 comprises 16 residues. Per germline, CDR1 LNHNV and CDR2 YYDKDF (reference sequence). CDR3 nucleotides: TGTGCCACCAGCAGGGCCGGGACAGGGGCCTGGGACATTCAGTACTTC. Protein sequence: CATSRAGTGAWDIQYF.

The genes are TRBV12-3 or TRBV12-4 and TRBJ1-4; 9 positions match TRBD1. V was clipped by 5 bases and J by 8 bases; unmatched bases: 18. CDR3 length: 18 amino acids. CDR3 sequence reads: CASSLGGTGPSFYEKLFF. CDR3 sequence (DNA): TGTGCCAGCAGTCTGGGGGGGACAGGGCCAAGCTTCTACGAAAAACTGTTTTTT.

In this sample, this clonotype turned up many times. This chain connects TRBV7-8 to TRBJ2-2; no definite D call. The length of the CDR3 is 15 residues. Trimming removed 4 bases at V and 2 bases at J, with 11 bases between. The germline V gene has CDR1 SGHVS and CDR2 FQNEAQ. The DNA for the CDR3 is TGTGCCAGCAGCTCCCTTCTACAAAACACCGGGGAGCTGTTTTTT. Its protein product is CASSSLLQNTGELFF.

The chain has TRBV4-1 and TRBJ1-1; D gene uncertain. Deletions cut 4 bases from V and 3 bases from J, with 15 bases between. This CDR3 is 15 amino acids long. Germline assignment: CDR1 MGHRA and CDR2 YSYEKL. CDR3 DNA: TGCGCCAGCAGCCTCGGTCCCGCTGGGGACACTGAAGCTTTCTTT. It is translated as CASSLGPAGDTEAFF.

The CDR3 DNA sequence: TGTGCCAGCTCACTCCGAATGGAAACAGCGGGAGGAGAGACCCAGTACTTC. It translates to CASSLRMETAGGETQYF. This chain links TRBV18 with TRBJ2-5; 9 bases map to TRBD2. CDR1 and CDR2 (germline): KGHSH, LQKENI. The length of the CDR3 is 17 residues. Trimming removed 4 bases from V and 4 bases from J; junction bases left unmatched: 13.

The chain employs TRBV6-2 or TRBV6-3 and TRBJ2-2; tentative D call: TRBD1 (6 bases). This CDR3 contains 15 residues. Trimming cost V 3 bases and J 0 bases, with 8 bases left between them. Germline values: CDR1 MNHEY, CDR2 SVGEGT. CDR3 amino acids: CASSYWTANTGELFF. As DNA, the CDR3 is TGTGCCAGCAGTTATTGGACAGCGAACACCGGGGAGCTGTTTTTT.

This clonotype was detected a few times. The chain combines TRBV6-6 with TRBJ2-1; 8 bases are a match to TRBD2. This CDR3 comprises 15 residues. Germline lookup yields CDR1 MNHNY and CDR2 SVGAGI (reference sequence). V lost 0 bases and J lost 8; bases outside the gene matches: 6. The CDR3 region is CASSYSSGVYDEQFF. CDR3 DNA sequence: TGTGCCAGCAGTTACTCTAGCGGGGTTTACGATGAGCAGTTCTTC.

V and J are TRBV6-2 or TRBV6-3 and TRBJ1-1, with 11 bases that match TRBD1. The length of the CDR3 is 18 residues. Trimming took 2 bases from V and 0 from J; bases not matched to a gene: 8. CDR1 is MNHEY, CDR2 SVGEGT, per germline. CDR3 sequence reads: CASSYRPGTGGMNTEAFF. CDR3 nucleotide sequence: TGTGCCAGCAGTTACCGTCCCGGGACAGGGGGAATGAACACTGAAGCTTTCTTT.

This clonotype was seen a few times. This chain uses TRBV6-6 with TRBJ1-2, with D unresolved. CDR1 and CDR2 (germline): MNHNY, SVGAGI (reference sequence). V lost 2 bases, J lost 2 bases, and 9 bases lay in between. The CDR3 is 14 residues long. CDR3 amino acids: CASSYDDKNYGYTF. As DNA, the CDR3 is TGTGCCAGCAGTTACGATGACAAGAACTATGGCTACACCTTC.

This clonotype was detected only a few times. The V and J genes are TRBV20-1 and TRBJ2-7; no clear D. Deletions cut 3 bases from V and 2 bases from J, with 14 bases between. The germline V gene has CDR1 DFQATT and CDR2 SNEGSKA (reference sequence). The CDR3 has 14 amino acids. CDR3 in amino acids: CSASRHKITYEQYV. The CDR3, as DNA: TGCAGTGCTAGCCGCCACAAGATCACCTACGAGCAGTACGTC.

This clonotype was counted at least ten times. The rearrangement links TRBV7-9 to TRBJ1-4, with a possible D match to TRBD1 (6 bases). CDR3 length: 16 amino acids. Trimming stripped 5 bases from V and 7 bases from J, with 20 bases between. Germline V gene sequence: CDR1 SEHNR, CDR2 FQNEAQ (reference sequence). CDR3: CASSPGVTGASEKLFF. The CDR3 nucleotides read TGTGCCAGCAGCCCAGGGGTCACGGGGGCGTCTGAAAAACTGTTTTTT.

This clonotype occurred a few times. The CDR3 here is CASSQIQQGSTEAFF. CDR3 sequence (DNA): TGCGCCAGCAGCCAGATTCAACAGGGTAGCACTGAAGCTTTCTTT. The rearrangement joins TRBV4-1 to TRBJ1-1, with a possible D match to TRBD1 (6 bases). V lost 3 bases and J 4 bases, leaving 15 bases between the germline ends. Germline V gives CDR1 MGHRA, CDR2 YSYEKL. The CDR3 contains 15 residues.

This clonotype has more than one count but fewer than ten. This chain uses TRBV25-1 with TRBJ1-1, with D unresolved. V was clipped by 6 bases and J by 3 bases, with 14 bases between them. Germline loops: CDR1 MGHDK, CDR2 SYGVNS. This CDR3 is 14 amino acids long. CDR3 nucleotides: TGTGCCAGCAGCCTCAGTGGAACGGACACTGAAGCTTTCTTT. Its protein is CASSLSGTDTEAFF.

This clonotype occurred once. The chain combines TRBV28 with TRBJ2-1; the D gene is possibly TRBD1 (6 bases). V lost 6 bases and J 11 bases, leaving 11 bases between the germline ends. The CDR3 spans 11 residues. The germline gives CDR1 MDHEN, CDR2 SYDVKM. CDR3 DNA sequence: TGTGCCAGCAGCCAGGACAGCCAGCAGTTCTTC. It yields the protein CASSQDSQQFF.

This sequence joins TRBV6-1 and TRBJ1-2, with D tentatively TRBD1 (5 bases). The CDR3 is made up of 14 amino acids. Germline CDR1 and CDR2: MNHNS and SASEGT. The ends were cut back, 2 bases at V and 1 base at J, with 8 bases in the middle. CDR3 sequence (DNA): TGTGCCAGCAGTGAACCGACAGTTAACTATGGCTACACCTTC. Protein sequence: CASSEPTVNYGYTF.

This clonotype occurred a few times. The CDR3 DNA is TGCGCCAGCAGCTTGTTCGGACCGAGTAATGAAAAACTGTTTTTT. Protein product: CASSLFGPSNEKLFF. V and J are TRBV5-1 and TRBJ1-4; D remains ambiguous. The ends were cut back, 1 base at V and 4 bases at J, with 11 bases in the middle. CDR1 is SGHRS and CDR2 is YFSETQ in the germline V gene. This CDR3 has 15 residues.

The chain combines TRBV19 with TRBJ2-7; D is unclear. The CDR3 has 14 amino acids. Deletions cut 1 base from V and 2 bases from J, with 9 bases between. Germline-derived CDR1 and CDR2 are LNHDA and SQIVND (reference sequence). In nucleotides, the CDR3 is TGTGCCAGTAGTATAGGATTGGGTCCCTACGAGCAGTACGTC. Translated: CASSIGLGPYEQYV.

Only a few counts were recorded for this clonotype. The rearrangement uses TRBV6-1 and TRBJ1-2, with 7 bases matching TRBD1. In germline, CDR1 is MNHNS, CDR2 SASEGT. J gave up 5 bases and V 5 bases, and 14 bases lay outside the gene matches. The length of the CDR3 is 16 residues. CDR3 loop: CASSYPRDSGTYGYTF. Here the CDR3 DNA reads TGTGCCAGCAGTTACCCCCGGGACAGCGGAACTTATGGCTACACCTTC.

The sample holds a few counts of this clonotype. J is TRBJ2-5 and V is TRBV12-5, with TRBD2 identical over 8 bases. The CDR3 is made up of 15 amino acids. V lost 4 bases to trimming and J lost 5 bases; unmatched junction nucleotides: 9. Per germline, CDR1 LGHNT and CDR2 FRNRAP. The CDR3 sequence: CASGSGTSRWETQYF. The CDR3 coding sequence is TGTGCTAGTGGTTCGGGGACTAGTCGGTGGGAGACCCAGTACTTC.

The CDR3, as DNA: TGTGCCAGCAGTTACCCTAATCTCCGGGGGGGCATAAATGAGCAGTTCTTC. It translates to CASSYPNLRGGINEQFF. The chain combines TRBV6-2 or TRBV6-3 with TRBJ2-1, with 8 bases identical to TRBD2. Per germline, CDR1 MNHEY and CDR2 SVGEGT. This CDR3 region has 17 residues. With 2 bases clipped from V and 7 bases from J, the junction kept 13 bases outside the gene matches.

This clonotype was counted only a few times. CDR3 loop: CASTLGGGLDEQYV. DNA for the CDR3: TGTGCCAGCACCCTAGGGGGGGGGTTGGACGAGCAGTACGTC. This rearrangement joins TRBV7-8 to TRBJ2-7, with D perhaps matching TRBD2 (7 bases). This CDR3 contains 14 residues. Trimming took 7 bases from V and 5 from J, leaving 18 bases between them. Per the germline V gene, CDR1 is SGHVS and CDR2 is FQNEAQ.

The V gene is TRBV6-6, the J gene TRBJ2-5; 7 nucleotides agree with TRBD1. Trimming at V came to 2 bases and at J to 1 base, leaving 4 bases not matched to a gene. Germline lookup yields CDR1 MNHNY and CDR2 SVGAGI (reference sequence). This CDR3 has 15 residues. The CDR3 here is CASSYRDRAQETQYF. In DNA, the CDR3 is TGTGCCAGCAGTTACCGGGACAGAGCCCAAGAGACCCAGTACTTC.

The chain joins TRBV4-1 to TRBJ2-2; D is uncertain. The CDR3 spans 13 residues. Germline CDR1 and CDR2: MGHRA and YSYEKL. Trimming cost V 5 bases and J 7 bases, with 11 bases left between them. The CDR3 loop is CASSFGLFGELFF. Here the CDR3 DNA reads TGCGCCAGCAGCTTTGGTCTTTTCGGGGAGCTGTTTTTT.

This clonotype was seen more than once but under ten times. The chain employs TRBV12-3 or TRBV12-4 and TRBJ1-1; 7 bases map to TRBD1. The CDR3 is 14 amino acids. J lost 5 bases, V lost 5 bases, and 8 bases had no gene match. CDR3 residues: CASSRQGGATEAFF. The CDR3 nucleotides read TGTGCCAGCAGTCGCCAGGGGGGAGCGACTGAAGCTTTCTTT.

Turning to this clonotype: One end of the junction is discordant with germline, which a read error may explain. V is TRBV20-1 and J is TRBJ2-7; 11 bases fit TRBD2. Per the germline V gene, CDR1 is DFQATT and CDR2 is SNEGSKA (reference sequence). CDR3 length: 18 residues. The CDR3 nucleotides are TGCGGTGCTAGAGATCCGCTAGCTAGCGGGGGGACCTCCTACGAGCAGTACTTC. This codes for CGARDPLASGGTSYEQYF.